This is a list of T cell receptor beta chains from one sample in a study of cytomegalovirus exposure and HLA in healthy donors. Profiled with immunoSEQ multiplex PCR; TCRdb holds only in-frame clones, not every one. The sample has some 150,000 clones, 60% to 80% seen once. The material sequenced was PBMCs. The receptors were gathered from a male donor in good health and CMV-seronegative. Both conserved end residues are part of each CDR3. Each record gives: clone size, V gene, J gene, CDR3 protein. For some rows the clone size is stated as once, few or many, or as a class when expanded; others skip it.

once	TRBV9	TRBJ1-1	CASSVAGEVTEAFF
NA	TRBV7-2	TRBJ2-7	CASTIDRGVYEQYF
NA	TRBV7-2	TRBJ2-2	CASSQGRPRTGELFF
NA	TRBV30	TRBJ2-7	CAWSGTGTFYEQYF
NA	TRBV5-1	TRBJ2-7	CASSPGTTPGEQYF
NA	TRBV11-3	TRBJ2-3	CASSHGTSSTDTQYF
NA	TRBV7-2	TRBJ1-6	CASSTQPFGLNSPLHF
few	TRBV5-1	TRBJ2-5	CASSPRASGRVETQYF
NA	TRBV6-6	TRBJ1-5	CASSDNRGDNQPQHF
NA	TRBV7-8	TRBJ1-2	CASSLGAFNYGYTF
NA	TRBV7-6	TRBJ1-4	CASSAGPRGEKLFF
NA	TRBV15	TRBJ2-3	CATSRDTTDTQYF
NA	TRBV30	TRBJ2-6	CACSAKPGAGANVLTF
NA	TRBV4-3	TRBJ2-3	CASSSTSASSTDTQYF
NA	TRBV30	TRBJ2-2	CAWKSGTGELFF
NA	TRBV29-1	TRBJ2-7	CSVATPRVLNYEQYF
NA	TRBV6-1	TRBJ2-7	CASSRDRAAYEQYF
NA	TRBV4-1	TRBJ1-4	CASSQEGARVEKLFF
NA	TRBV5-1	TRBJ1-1	CASSLNGMVTEAFF
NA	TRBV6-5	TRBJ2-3	CASSYSIGGMDTQYF
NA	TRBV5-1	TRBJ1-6	CASSLIPPSSYNSPLHF
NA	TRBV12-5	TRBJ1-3	CASGLPGSGNTIYF
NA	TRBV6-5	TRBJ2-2	CASSTGVNGELFF
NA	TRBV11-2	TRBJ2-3	CASSLEAGTVSPTDTQYF
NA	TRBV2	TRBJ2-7	CASSVRETYSYEQYF
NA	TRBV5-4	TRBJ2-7	CASSAGTGEQYF
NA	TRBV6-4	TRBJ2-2	CASSDATGKGELFF
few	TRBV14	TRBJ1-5	CASSQDLEGGAGWDSNQPQHF
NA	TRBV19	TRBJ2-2	CATWGGFGELFF
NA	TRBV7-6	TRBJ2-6	CASSPYPPGQGFSGANVLTF
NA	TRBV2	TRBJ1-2	CASRGTASNYGYTF
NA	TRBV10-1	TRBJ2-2	CASSDWRADGELFF
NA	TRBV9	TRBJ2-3	CASSRSGSRFWDTQYF
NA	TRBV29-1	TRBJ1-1	CSAGGRAEAFF
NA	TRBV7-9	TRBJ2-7	CASSLGLAGDYEQYF
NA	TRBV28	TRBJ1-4	CASSFSGASNEKLFF
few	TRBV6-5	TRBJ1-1	CASSYDRQGRTEAFF
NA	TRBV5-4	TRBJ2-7	CASSHTGDNYEQYF
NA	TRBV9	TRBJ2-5	CASSVDGGGETQYF
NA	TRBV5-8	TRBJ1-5	CASSLAGGGNQPQHF
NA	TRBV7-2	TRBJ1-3	CASSLVGEAYGNTIYF
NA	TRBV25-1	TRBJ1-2	CASSAGNYGYTF
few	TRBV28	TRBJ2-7	CASSLSSSYEQYF